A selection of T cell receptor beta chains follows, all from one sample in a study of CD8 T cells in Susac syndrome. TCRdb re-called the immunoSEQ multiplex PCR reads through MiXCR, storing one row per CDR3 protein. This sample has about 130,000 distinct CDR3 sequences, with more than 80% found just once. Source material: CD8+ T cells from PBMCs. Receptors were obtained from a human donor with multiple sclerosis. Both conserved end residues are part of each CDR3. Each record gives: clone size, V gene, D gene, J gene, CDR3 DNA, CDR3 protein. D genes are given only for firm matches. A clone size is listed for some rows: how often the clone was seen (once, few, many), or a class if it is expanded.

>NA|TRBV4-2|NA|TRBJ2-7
TGTGCCAGCAGCCAAGATCTAGCCATAGGTATTTCCTACGAGCAGTACTTC
CASSQDLAIGISYEQYF
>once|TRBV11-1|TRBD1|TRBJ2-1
TGTGCCAGCAGCTCATACAGGGGATACAATGAGCAGTTCTTC
CASSSYRGYNEQFF
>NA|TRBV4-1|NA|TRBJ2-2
TGCGCCGGAGCATCCGACCGAAACACCGGGGAGCTGTTTTTT
CAGASDRNTGELFF
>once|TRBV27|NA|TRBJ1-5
TGTGCCAGCAGTCCCCTGAAGAATAGCAATCAGCCCCAGCATTTT
CASSPLKNSNQPQHF
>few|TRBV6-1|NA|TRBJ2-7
TGTGCCAGCAGTGAAGCGAGGCAGGGTTCCTACGAGCAGTACTTC
CASSEARQGSYEQYF
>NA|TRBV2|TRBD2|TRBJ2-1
TGTGCCAGCACCACGCCCCTGGCGGGAGGTCTGAATGAGCAGTTCTTC
CASTTPLAGGLNEQFF
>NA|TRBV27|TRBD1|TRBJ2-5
TGTGCCAGCAGTCCAGCTCAGGGGGCGTGGTTGACCCAGTACTTC
CASSPAQGAWLTQYF
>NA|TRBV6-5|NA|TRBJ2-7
TGTGCCAGCAGTTACTCGGGCAGTCCCACCTACGAGCAGTACTTC
CASSYSGSPTYEQYF
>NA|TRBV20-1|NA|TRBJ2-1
TGCAGTGCTAGAGATCCGCGGGGTCTCTCCTACAATGAGCAGTTCTTC
CSARDPRGLSYNEQFF
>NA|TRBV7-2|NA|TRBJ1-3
TGTGCCAGCAGCTTAGGCCCCGGAAACACCATATATTTT
CASSLGPGNTIYF
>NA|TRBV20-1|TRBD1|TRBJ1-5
TGCAGTGCTAGGGAGGGGACAGGGTACCAGCCCCAGCATTTT
CSAREGTGYQPQHF
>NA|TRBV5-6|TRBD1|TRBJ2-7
TGTGCCAGCAGCTTCAACAGGGGGCTCACCTACGAGCAGTACTTC
CASSFNRGLTYEQYF
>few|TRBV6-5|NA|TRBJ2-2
TGTGCCAGCAGTTACGTGCCAGAGAACACCGGGGAGCTGTTTTTT
CASSYVPENTGELFF
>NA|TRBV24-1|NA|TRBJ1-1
TGTGCCACCAGTGGTGGGGCGCCGAACACTGAAGCTTTCTTT
CATSGGAPNTEAFF
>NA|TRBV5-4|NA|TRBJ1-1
TGTGCCAGCAGCTTGCGGGTGGCAGTGAACACTGAAGCTTTCTTT
CASSLRVAVNTEAFF
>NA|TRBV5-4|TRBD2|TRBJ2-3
TGTGCCAGCACCCTAAGGCGGGAGAACACAGATACGCAGTATTTT
CASTLRRENTDTQYF
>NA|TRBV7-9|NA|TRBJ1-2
TGTGCCAGCAGCCAAGGACGGGCTAACTATGGCTACACCTTC
CASSQGRANYGYTF
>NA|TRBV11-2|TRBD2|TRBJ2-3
TGTGCCAGCAGCTTCAGGGAGACTAGCGGAGCTAGCACAGATACGCAGTATTTT
CASSFRETSGASTDTQYF
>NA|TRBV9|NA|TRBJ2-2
TGTGCCAGCAGCCAGTGGGGAGTTCGGAACACCGGGGAGCTGTTTTTT
CASSQWGVRNTGELFF
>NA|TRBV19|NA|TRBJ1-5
TGTGCCAGTAGTATAGGGAACCGGAGCAATCAGCCCCAGCATTTT
CASSIGNRSNQPQHF
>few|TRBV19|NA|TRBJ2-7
TGTGCCAGTAGTATACTAGCTTACGAGCAGTACTTC
CASSILAYEQYF
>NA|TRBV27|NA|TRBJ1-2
TGTGCCAGCAGTTTATCACGGGGTTCTCGCGGCTACACCTTC
CASSLSRGSRGYTF
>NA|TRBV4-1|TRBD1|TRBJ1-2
TGCGCCAGCAGCCAACAGGGACAGGGGGATGGCTACACCTTC
CASSQQGQGDGYTF
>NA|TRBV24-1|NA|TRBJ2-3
TGTGCCACCAGTGATTCGGGGGATACGCAGTATTTT
CATSDSGDTQYF
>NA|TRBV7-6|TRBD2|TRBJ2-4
TGTGCCAGCAGCGCGGGAGGATGGGGGGGGCAAGCCAAAAACATTCAGTACTTC
CASSAGGWGGQAKNIQYF
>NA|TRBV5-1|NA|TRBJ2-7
TGCGCCAGCAGCTTGGTAGGCCGATCCTACGAGCAGTACTTC
CASSLVGRSYEQYF
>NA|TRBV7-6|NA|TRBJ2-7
TGTGCCAGCAGCCCCCCCAGGGATAGGGGGTACGAGCAGTACTTC
CASSPPRDRGYEQYF
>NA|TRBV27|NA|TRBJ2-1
TGTGCCAGCAGTCTTAGCGGTGCGTCCTACAATGAGCAGTTCTTC
CASSLSGASYNEQFF